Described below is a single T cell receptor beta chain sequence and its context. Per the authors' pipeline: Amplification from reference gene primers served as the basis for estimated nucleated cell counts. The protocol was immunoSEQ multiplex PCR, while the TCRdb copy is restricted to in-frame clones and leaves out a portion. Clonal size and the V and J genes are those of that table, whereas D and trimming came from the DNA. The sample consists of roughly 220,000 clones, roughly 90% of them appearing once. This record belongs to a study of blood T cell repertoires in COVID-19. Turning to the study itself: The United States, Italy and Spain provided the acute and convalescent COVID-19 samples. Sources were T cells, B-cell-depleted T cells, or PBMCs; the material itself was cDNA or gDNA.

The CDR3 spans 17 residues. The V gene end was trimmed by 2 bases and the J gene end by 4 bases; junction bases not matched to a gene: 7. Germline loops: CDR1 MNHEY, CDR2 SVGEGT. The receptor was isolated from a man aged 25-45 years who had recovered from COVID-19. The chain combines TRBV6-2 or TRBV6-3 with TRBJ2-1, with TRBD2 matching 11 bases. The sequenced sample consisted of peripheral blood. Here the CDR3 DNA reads TGTGCCAGCAGTTACGCGCGTAGCGGGGGGGAATACAATGAGCAGTTCTTC. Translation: CASSYARSGGEYNEQFF.